The present TCR beta chain was sequenced within a study of cytomegalovirus exposure and HLA in healthy donors. Study-level information: Sequencing of around 200 million T cells in an earlier analysis found 95 million to 120 million unique TCR beta sequences. HLA-typed donors were the source of around 87 million unique TCRs, which an early data release held. Of all 370 or so donors who were genotyped, 75% to 90% belonged to the Caucasian-associated ancestry cluster.

Primers for the PCR totalled 60 Vbeta and 13 Jbeta. Clones were sequenced by immunoSEQ multiplex PCR, and TCRdb holds only the in-frame ones, with some missing. The data contain about 150,000 clones, over 70% of them singletons. Study-level points and caveats: Common viral pathogens (according to a later analysis) appeared linked to several of the most significant clusters.

CDR3 length: 16 residues. In germline, CDR1 is MNHEY, CDR2 SMNVEV (reference sequence). The trim removed 5 bases at V and 3 bases at J, leaving 4 bases unmatched. Points on this clone: Its antigen is not known.

The V and J genes are TRBV27 and TRBJ2-2, with TRBD2 matching 12 bases. The sequence came from a man under 40 in good health and CMV-seronegative. The sequenced material came from PBMCs. CDR3 DNA: TGTGCCAGCAGTCCTCTAGCGGGAGGGCACACCGGGGAGCTGTTTTTT. Translated, it gives CASSPLAGGHTGELFF.